The sequence of this TCR beta chain was determined in a study of patients and donors after allogeneic stem cell transplantation. The V gene end was trimmed by 7 bases and the J gene end by 4 bases; junction bases not matched to a gene: 7. Germline V gene lookup returns CDR1 MNHNS and CDR2 SASEGT. The CDR3 sequence is 14 residues long. TCRdb reanalysed the RT-PCR reads using MiXCR and keeps one entry per CDR3 protein. In the table there are around 240,000 distinct CDR3 sequences, less than 15% of which are singletons. The specimen sequenced was blood, either unsorted or a sorted T cell fraction (not recorded which). This TCR was recovered from a human donor who was either an allogeneic HSCT recipient or a stem cell or donor lymphocyte infusion donor (not recorded which). It is not recorded whose cells these are; they may come from a transplant donor. The rearrangement uses TRBV6-1 and TRBJ1-1; 9 bases are shared with TRBD1. As DNA, the CDR3 is TGTGCCAGCAATCTAGACAGGGGGGTCACTGAAGCTTTCTTT. This translates into CASNLDRGVTEAFF.